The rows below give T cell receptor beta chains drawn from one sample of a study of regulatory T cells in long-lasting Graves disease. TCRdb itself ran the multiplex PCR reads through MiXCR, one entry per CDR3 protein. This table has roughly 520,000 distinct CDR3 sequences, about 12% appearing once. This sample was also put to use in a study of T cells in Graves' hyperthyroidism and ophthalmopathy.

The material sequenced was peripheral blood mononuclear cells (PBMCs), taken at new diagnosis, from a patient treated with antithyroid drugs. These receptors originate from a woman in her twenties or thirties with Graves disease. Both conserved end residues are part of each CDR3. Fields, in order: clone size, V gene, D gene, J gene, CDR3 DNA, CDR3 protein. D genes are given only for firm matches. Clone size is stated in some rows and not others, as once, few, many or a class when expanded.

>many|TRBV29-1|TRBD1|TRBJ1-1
TGCAGCGTTGAAGCGGGGGACAGGCGCGAAGCTTTCTTT
CSVEAGDRREAFF
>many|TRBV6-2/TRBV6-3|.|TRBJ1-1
TGTGCCAGCAGTCCCCCCCTACAGAGGAACACTGAAGCTTTCTTT
CASSPPLQRNTEAFF
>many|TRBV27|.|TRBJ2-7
TGTGCCAGCAGTTTTCGGGACACGGCCTACGAGCAGTACTTC
CASSFRDTAYEQYF
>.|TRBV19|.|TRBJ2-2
TGTGCCACTACGAGGCAGCCGAACACCGGGGAGCTGTTTTTT
CATTRQPNTGELFF
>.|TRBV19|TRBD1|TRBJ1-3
TGTGCCAGTAGCCCTTTGACAGGGCCTGGAAACACCATATATTTT
CASSPLTGPGNTIYF
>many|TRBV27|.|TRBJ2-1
TGTGCCAGCCGTCGGTTGGGTGGGTACAATGAGCAGTTCTTC
CASRRLGGYNEQFF
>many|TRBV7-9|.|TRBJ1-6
TGTGCCAGCACCACTGGGGTGCCTTCACCCCTCCACTTT
CASTTGVPSPLHF
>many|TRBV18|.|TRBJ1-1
TGTGCCAGCTCACCTATTATGACTAGGGGGATGAACACTGAAGCTTTCTTT
CASSPIMTRGMNTEAFF
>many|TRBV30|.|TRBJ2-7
TGTGCCTGGAGTAGTAGGACCTACGAGCAGTACTTC
CAWSSRTYEQYF
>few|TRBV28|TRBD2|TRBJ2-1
TGTGCCAGCAAAGGACTAGCGATTTACAATGAGCAGTTCTTC
CASKGLAIYNEQFF
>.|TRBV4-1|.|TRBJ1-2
TGCGCCAGCAGCCAAGTAGCGGGGGTGAACTATGGCTACACCTTC
CASSQVAGVNYGYTF
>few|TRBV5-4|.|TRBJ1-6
TGTGCCAGCAGCTTGGCAGGTCAGGCGAATTCACCCCTCCACTTT
CASSLAGQANSPLHF
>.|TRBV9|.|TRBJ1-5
TGTGCCAGCCCCGGGCAGCCCCAGCATTTT
CASPGQPQHF
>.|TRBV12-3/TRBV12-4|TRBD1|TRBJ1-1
TGTGCCAGCAGCACGACAGGGATCAACACTGAAGCTTTCTTT
CASSTTGINTEAFF
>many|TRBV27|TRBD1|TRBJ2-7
TGTGCCAGGGGGACAGGGAGGGACTACGAGCAGTACTTC
CARGTGRDYEQYF
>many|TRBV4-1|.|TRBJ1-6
TGCGCCAGCAGCGGGACCAACAATAATTCACCCCTCCACTTT
CASSGTNNNSPLHF
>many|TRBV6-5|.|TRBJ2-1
TGTGCCAGCAGTTACACAGCCGGGACTTCAACCTACAATGAGCAGTTCTTC
CASSYTAGTSTYNEQFF
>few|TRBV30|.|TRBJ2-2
TGTGCCTGGAGTGTATGGAACACCGGGGAGCTGTTTTTT
CAWSVWNTGELFF
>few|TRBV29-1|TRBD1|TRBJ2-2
TGCAGCGTCCAACAGGGGACGAACACCGGGGAGCTGTTTTTT
CSVQQGTNTGELFF
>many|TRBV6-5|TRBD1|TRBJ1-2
TGTGCCAGCAGTTACTCGATGGTGACAGGGGTTGGCTACACCTTC
CASSYSMVTGVGYTF
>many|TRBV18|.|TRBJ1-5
TGTGCCAGCTCACCAGAGGTCCTCCGGCCCCAGCATTTT
CASSPEVLRPQHF
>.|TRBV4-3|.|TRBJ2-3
TGCGCCAGCAGCCAAGACGCCAGGGAGGCAGATACGCAGTATTTT
CASSQDAREADTQYF
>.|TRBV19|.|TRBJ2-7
TGTGCCAGTAGTATCGAGGGCTCACGGTCCTACGAGCAGTACTTC
CASSIEGSRSYEQYF